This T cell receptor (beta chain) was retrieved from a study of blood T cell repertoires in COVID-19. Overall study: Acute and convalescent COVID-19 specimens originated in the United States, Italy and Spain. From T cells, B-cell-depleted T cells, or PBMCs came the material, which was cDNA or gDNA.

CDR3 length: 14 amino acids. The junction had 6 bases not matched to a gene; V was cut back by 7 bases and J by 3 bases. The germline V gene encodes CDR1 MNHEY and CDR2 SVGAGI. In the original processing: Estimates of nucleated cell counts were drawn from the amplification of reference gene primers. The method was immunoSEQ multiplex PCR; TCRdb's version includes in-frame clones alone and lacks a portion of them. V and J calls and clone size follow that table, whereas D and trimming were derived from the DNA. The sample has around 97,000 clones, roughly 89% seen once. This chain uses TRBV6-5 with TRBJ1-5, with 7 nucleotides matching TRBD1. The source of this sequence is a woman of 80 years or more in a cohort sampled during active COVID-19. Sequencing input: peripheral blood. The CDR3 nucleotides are TGTGCCAGCATCTCCGGGACAGTCAATCAGCCCCAGCATTTT. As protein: CASISGTVNQPQHF.